The 24 T cell receptor beta chains below all came from one sample that was sequenced in a study of T cells in tuberculosis. Sequencing used immunoSEQ multiplex PCR; TCRdb keeps in-frame clones, though not all of them. Of 37,000 or so clones in the sample, 85% to 95% are singletons; the top ten hold 9% to 13%. Material: PBMCs. The receptors stem from a donor between 10 and 35 years old with latent tuberculosis or without tuberculosis infection. Some clones in this sample may be carry-over from other donors' samples.

The chain carries TRBV9 and TRBJ1-5, with D tentatively TRBD1 (5 bases). Deletions cut 2 bases from V and 3 bases from J, with 9 bases between. Germline CDR1 is SGDLS and CDR2 is YYNGEE. The CDR3 is 14 residues long. DNA for the CDR3: TGTGCCAGCAGCGTGCGGGACGACAATCAGCCCCAGCATTTT. This sequence encodes CASSVRDDNQPQHF.

The rearrangement links TRBV6-5 to TRBJ2-3; 7 nucleotides line up with TRBD2. Germline V gene data show CDR1 as MNHEY and CDR2 as SVGAGI. J was trimmed by 3 bases and V by 3 bases; bases with no gene match: 6. The CDR3 consists of 15 residues. DNA for the CDR3: TGTGCCAGCAGTTATGGCGGGGGTAGGACAGATACGCAGTATTTT. This gives the protein CASSYGGGRTDTQYF.

V is TRBV7-2 and J is TRBJ2-5; D gene uncertain. V was pared by 3 bases and J by 5 bases, with 13 bases between. CDR3 length equals 14 residues. The V gene's germline CDR1 is SGHTA and CDR2 FQGNSA. The CDR3 here is CASSFFNREETQYF. The CDR3 nucleotides are TGTGCCAGCAGCTTCTTCAACAGAGAGGAGACCCAGTACTTC. The whole variable domain, remainder taken from reference TRBV7-2 and TRBJ2-5, is GAGVSQSPSNKVTEKGKDVELRCDPISGHTALYWYRQSLGQGLEFLIYFQGNSAPDKSGLPSDRFSAERTGGSVSTLTIQRTQQEDSAVYLCASSFFNREETQYFGPGTRLLVL.

The rearrangement links TRBV27 to TRBJ1-2; unclear D gene. Germline V gene sequence: CDR1 MNHEY, CDR2 SMNVEV (reference sequence). V was pared by 8 bases and J by 4 bases, with 23 bases between. This CDR3 has 16 amino acids. This chain's CDR3 is CASSSLGGLAAYGYTF. The CDR3 bases are TGTGCCAGCTCATCCTTAGGAGGGCTAGCGGCCTATGGCTACACCTTC.

The chain recombines TRBV29-1 with TRBJ2-1; tentatively, D is TRBD2 (6 bases). Trimming cost V 8 bases and J 4 bases, with 18 bases left between them. The germline V gene has CDR1 SQVTM and CDR2 ANQGSEA. The CDR3 consists of 14 residues. CDR3 residues: CSLQGGDLYNEQFF. Here the CDR3 DNA reads TGCAGCCTACAAGGAGGGGACCTATACAATGAGCAGTTCTTC.

As for this clone: The DNA is omitted, as the CDR3 cannot be located on it reliably, and the CDR3 follows TCRdb's listing. The chain recombines TRBV21-1 with TRBJ1-5; TRBD1 was called by the table and not checked on the DNA. TRBV21-1 is a listed pseudogene. The CDR3 has 15 amino acids, counting both end residues. The CDR3 loop is CASSKVGTGTQPQHF.

The genes are TRBV25-1 and TRBJ2-2; a possible D gene is TRBD1 (5 bases). V lost 4 bases and J lost 3, with 15 bases in between. This CDR3 is built from 16 residues. Germline V gene data show CDR1 as MGHDK and CDR2 as SYGVNS. CDR3 loop: CASSVKETVYTGELFF. In DNA, the CDR3 is TGTGCCAGCAGTGTAAAGGAGACAGTCTACACCGGGGAGCTGTTTTTT.

This chain links TRBV12-5 with TRBJ1-1, with 8 positions matching TRBD1. From germline, CDR1 is LGHNT and CDR2 FRNRAP. This CDR3 is 16 amino acids long. The V gene end was trimmed by 1 base and the J gene end by 3 bases; junction bases not matched to a gene: 7. CDR3 sequence reads: CASGLGAGQGDTEAFF. The CDR3, as DNA: TGTGCTAGTGGTTTGGGCGCTGGACAGGGAGACACTGAAGCTTTCTTT.

The chain combines TRBV13 with TRBJ1-6, with a possible D match to TRBD1 (5 bases). Germline V gives CDR1 PRHDT, CDR2 FYEKMQ (reference sequence). The CDR3 contains 14 residues. The V end was cut by 5 bases, the J end by 5 bases, with 10 bases between. The CDR3 here is CASSDQGNNSPLHF. CDR3 nucleotides: TGTGCCAGCAGCGACCAGGGCAATAATTCACCCCTCCACTTT.

The gene calls are TRBV4-3 and TRBJ2-3; TRBD2 matches at 9 bases. There are 15 residues in the CDR3. Trimming cost V 3 bases and J 6 bases; bases outside gene matches: 7. Germline values: CDR1 LGHNA, CDR2 YSLEER. The CDR3 sequence is CASSQEGLASDTQYF. CDR3 nucleotide sequence: TGCGCCAGCAGCCAGGAGGGACTAGCATCTGATACGCAGTATTTT.

The genes are TRBV10-3 and TRBJ2-7; possibly TRBD1 for D (5 bases). The CDR3 consists of 14 residues. Deletions cut 10 bases from V and 8 bases from J, with 24 bases between. Per the germline V gene, CDR1 is ENHRY and CDR2 is SYGVKD. The CDR3 DNA is TGTGCCACCCAACGAGGAGACAGTGTGTTGAAGCAGTACGTC. Its protein is CATQRGDSVLKQYV.

V is TRBV19 and J is TRBJ1-2; 7 nucleotides match TRBD1. Germline V gene lookup returns CDR1 LNHDA and CDR2 SQIVND (reference sequence). With 5 bases clipped from V and 6 bases from J, the junction kept 12 bases outside the gene matches. The length of the CDR3 is 15 residues. CDR3 nucleotides: TGTGCCAGTAGTGTCCGACAGGGTTTAGGAAATGGCTACACCTTC. Amino acid sequence: CASSVRQGLGNGYTF.

The chain couples TRBV28 to TRBJ1-5, with D possibly matching TRBD1 (5 bases). Trimming took off 3 bases at V and 5 bases at J, with 11 bases between the two ends. Germline V gene data show CDR1 as MDHEN and CDR2 as SYDVKM. The CDR3 length is 14 residues. CDR3 sequence reads: CASSFAQGYQPQHF. The CDR3 DNA sequence: TGTGCCAGCAGTTTTGCCCAGGGTTATCAGCCCCAGCATTTT.

The rearrangement links TRBV19 to TRBJ1-5, with 8 bases matching TRBD1. From germline, CDR1 is LNHDA and CDR2 SQIVND (reference sequence). The CDR3 loop spans 15 amino acids. The junction had 7 bases not matched to a gene; V was cut back by 5 bases and J by 4 bases. CDR3 loop: CASSRDRSQNQPQHF. The CDR3 DNA reads as TGTGCCAGTAGTCGGGACAGGTCCCAAAATCAGCCCCAGCATTTT.

The V gene is TRBV2, the J gene TRBJ2-1, with D maybe TRBD2 (7 bases). Germline-derived CDR1 and CDR2 are SNHLY and FYNNEI. The CDR3 covers 15 residues. Trimming took 6 bases from V and 3 from J, leaving 15 bases between them. The CDR3: CASSRRGGIYNEQFF. For the CDR3, the DNA is TGTGCCAGCAGCCGAAGGGGGGGGATCTACAATGAGCAGTTCTTC.

The CDR3 reads CASSEWYAQWEKLFF. CDR3 sequence (DNA): TGTGCCAGCAGTGAATGGTATGCCCAGTGGGAAAAACTGTTTTTT. The gene calls are TRBV25-1 and TRBJ1-4; no clear D. The CDR3 is made up of 15 amino acids. CDR1 and CDR2 (germline): MGHDK, SYGVNS. Trimming cost V 1 base and J 8 bases, with 14 bases left between them. The full variable domain, its missing parts supplied by reference TRBV25-1 and TRBJ1-4, is EADIYQTPRYLVIGTGKKITLECSQTMGHDKMYWYQQDPGMELHLIHYSYGVNSTEKGDLSSESTVSRIRTEHFPLTLESARPSHTSQYLCASSEWYAQWEKLFFGSGTQLSVL.

This chain links TRBV10-3 with TRBJ2-7; the match to TRBD1 covers 7 bases. J lost 4 bases, V lost 3 bases, and 0 bases had no gene match. Germline lookup yields CDR1 ENHRY and CDR2 SYGVKD. The CDR3 covers 12 residues. CDR3 amino acids: CAISDRGYEQYV. DNA for the CDR3: TGTGCCATCAGTGACAGGGGGTACGAGCAGTACGTC.

The chain uses TRBV9 and TRBJ1-1; D is uncertain. Germline V CDR1 and CDR2: SGDLS, YYNGEE. The CDR3 runs to 14 residues. Trimming took off 0 bases at V and 6 bases at J, with 12 bases between the two ends. This CDR3 is CASSVVAGGPEAFF. Here the CDR3 DNA reads TGTGCCAGCAGCGTAGTTGCGGGAGGCCCTGAAGCTTTCTTT. The complete variable domain, with remaining parts taken from reference TRBV9 and TRBJ1-1, reads DSGVTQTPKHLITATGQRVTLRCSPRSGDLSVYWYQQSLDQGLQFLIQYYNGEERAKGNILERFSAQQFPDLHSELNLSSLELGDSALYFCASSVVAGGPEAFFGQGTRLTVV.

The gene calls are TRBV10-3 and TRBJ1-1, with 7 nucleotides matching TRBD1. CDR1 and CDR2 from the germline V gene are ENHRY and SYGVKD. The ends lost 7 bases at V and 5 bases at J; junction bases unmatched: 13. The CDR3 totals 15 residues. The CDR3 region has the DNA TGTGCCATCACCCCGACAGGGTGGGGACGAACTGAAGCTTTCTTT. Translated: CAITPTGWGRTEAFF.

V and J are TRBV6-6 and TRBJ2-2; 7 positions agree with TRBD1. Per germline, CDR1 MNHNY and CDR2 SVGAGI (reference sequence). The CDR3 is made up of 15 amino acids. V was clipped by 6 bases and J by 0 bases; unmatched bases: 4. The CDR3 DNA reads TGTGCCAGCAGGAGACAGGGAGCGAACACCGGGGAGCTGTTTTTT. Amino acids: CASRRQGANTGELFF.

V is TRBV6-5 and J is TRBJ1-1; 7 bases are a match to TRBD1. The CDR3 has 15 residues. V was pared by 1 base and J by 10 bases, with 12 bases of the junction left unmatched. In germline, CDR1 is MNHEY, CDR2 SVGAGI. The CDR3 nucleotides read TGTGCCAGCAGTTACTGGGGACAGCTATCGGAAGGAGCTTTCTTT. It yields the protein CASSYWGQLSEGAFF.

This clone was seen a few times. The chain links TRBV4-1 to TRBJ2-7, with TRBD1 matching over 9 bases. The length of the CDR3 is 15 residues. The junction had 5 bases not matched to a gene; V was cut back by 0 bases and J by 5 bases. Germline assignment: CDR1 MGHRA and CDR2 YSYEKL. CDR3 in amino acids: CASSQDPQGADEQYF. In nucleotides, the CDR3 is TGCGCCAGCAGCCAAGATCCACAGGGGGCGGACGAGCAGTACTTC.

This chain links TRBV5-6 with TRBJ1-1, with unresolved D. This CDR3 has 17 amino acids. Germline loops: CDR1 SGHDT, CDR2 YYEEEE. V lost 1 base and J lost 2, with 18 bases in between. DNA for the CDR3: TGTGCCAGCAGCTTGCCCCCTCGACTTCGGGGTAACACTGAAGCTTTCTTT. It specifies CASSLPPRLRGNTEAFF.

The genes are TRBV18 and TRBJ2-7; 9 bases match TRBD1. CDR3 size: 14 residues. Trimming at V came to 2 bases and at J to 6 bases, leaving 5 bases not matched to a gene. CDR1 and CDR2 from the germline V gene are KGHSH and LQKENI. CDR3 nucleotides: TGTGCCAGCTCACCAGGGACAGGGTACTCCGAGCAGTACGTC. Residues: CASSPGTGYSEQYV.